One sample yielded the 23 T cell receptor beta chains listed below, sequenced in a study of cytomegalovirus exposure and HLA in healthy donors. 13 Jbeta primers and 60 Vbeta primers were used for the PCR. Method: immunoSEQ multiplex PCR; TCRdb's copy keeps in-frame clones and lacks some. Of 90,000 to 140,000 clones listed, around 75% are singletons. The source material was PBMCs. Source of these receptors: a man younger than 40 in good health and CMV-seronegative.

The chain recombines TRBV4-1 with TRBJ2-1, with TRBD2 matching over 7 bases. The junction had 9 bases not matched to a gene; V was cut back by 4 bases and J by 3 bases. CDR3 size: 16 residues. Germline V gene data show CDR1 as MGHRA and CDR2 as YSYEKL. The CDR3 spells CASSPREGGDYNEQFF. Written as DNA, the CDR3 is TGCGCCAGCAGCCCGAGGGAGGGAGGGGACTACAATGAGCAGTTCTTC.

CDR3 bases: TGCGCCAGCAGCTCTCCCGGGGAGCTGTTTTTT. Its protein product is CASSSPGELFF. V gene TRBV5-1 combines with J gene TRBJ2-2; D ambiguous. V was trimmed by 3 bases and J by 6 bases, leaving 3 bases between them. Germline CDR1 reads SGHRS; CDR2 reads YFSETQ. This CDR3 contains 11 residues.

The genes are TRBV20-1 and TRBJ2-5; weak D call: TRBD1 (5 bases). The DNA end favors TRBJ2-7, so the J call may be wrong. CDR1 is DFQATT and CDR2 is SNEGSKA in the germline V gene (reference sequence). The length of the CDR3 is 11 residues. The CDR3 spells CSARQGYEQYF. As DNA, the CDR3 is TGCAGTGCACGTCAGGGATACGAGCAGTACTTC.

The CDR3, as DNA: TGCGGCCACAGGACATCGAACACTGAAGCTTTCTTT. It yields the protein CGHRTSNTEAFF. This chain uses TRBV29-1 with TRBJ1-1, with a possible D match to TRBD1 (5 bases). Looked up from germline, CDR1 is SQVTM and CDR2 is ANQGSEA. The CDR3 is made up of 12 amino acids.

This chain connects TRBV9 to TRBJ2-3; 7 nucleotides agree with TRBD2. V dropped 3 bases and J dropped 1; count of bases not matched to a gene: 11. The CDR3 has 17 residues. Germline-derived CDR1 and CDR2 are SGDLS and YYNGEE. This CDR3 reads CASSDLRTGGRTDTQYF. CDR3 nucleotide sequence: TGTGCCAGCAGCGACCTGAGAACGGGAGGACGCACAGATACGCAGTATTTT. The full variable domain, in which reference TRBV9 and TRBJ2-3 provide the parts outside the CDR3, is DSGVTQTPKHLITATGQRVTLRCSPRSGDLSVYWYQQSLDQGLQFLIQYYNGEERAKGNILERFSAQQFPDLHSELNLSSLELGDSALYFCASSDLRTGGRTDTQYFGPGTRLTVL.

This sequence joins TRBV28 and TRBJ1-5, with 10 bases lining up with TRBD1. This CDR3 contains 18 residues. Per the germline V gene, CDR1 is MDHEN and CDR2 is SYDVKM. V dropped 4 bases and J dropped 0; count of bases not matched to a gene: 9. CDR3 coding DNA: TGTGCCAGCAGTTCCGGGACAGGGGTGGGTTATAGCAATCAGCCCCAGCATTTT. It yields the protein CASSSGTGVGYSNQPQHF.

The DNA for the CDR3 is TGTGCCAGCAGCGCAGGAGGGGACAGGGGGTATTACGAGCAGTACTTC. Translating gives CASSAGGDRGYYEQYF. The chain carries TRBV9 and TRBJ2-7; 11 positions agree with TRBD1. With V trimmed by 3 bases and J by 4 bases, 9 bases remained unmatched. Germline values: CDR1 SGDLS, CDR2 YYNGEE. The CDR3 covers 16 residues.

The chain recombines TRBV4-2 with TRBJ1-1; D is undetermined. Germline loops: CDR1 LGHNA, CDR2 YNFKEQ. This CDR3 has 14 amino acids. V lost 1 base and J 7 bases, leaving 13 bases between the germline ends. CDR3 sequence reads: CASSQGRRQDEAFF. The CDR3 nucleotides read TGTGCCAGCAGCCAAGGTCGGCGCCAGGATGAAGCTTTCTTT.

V and J are TRBV19 and TRBJ2-7; 8 bases agree with TRBD1. The trim removed 4 bases at V and 0 bases at J, leaving 8 bases unmatched. The CDR3 loop spans 16 amino acids. Germline V gene data show CDR1 as LNHDA and CDR2 as SQIVND (reference sequence). Here the CDR3 DNA reads TGTGCCAGTAGTACCTTGACAGGGGATGGCTCCTACGAGCAGTACTTC. This encodes CASSTLTGDGSYEQYF.

This chain uses TRBV28 with TRBJ2-7; D gene unclear. Trimming shortened V by 8 bases and J by 2 bases, and 19 bases separated the two germline ends. Germline-derived CDR1 and CDR2 are MDHEN and SYDVKM. The CDR3 totals 15 residues. The CDR3 spells CASPPSDSLPYEQYF. CDR3 nucleotide sequence: TGTGCCAGCCCTCCAAGCGACTCTCTGCCCTACGAGCAGTACTTC.

The gene calls are TRBV19 and TRBJ1-1; tentative D call: TRBD1 (6 bases). In germline, CDR1 is LNHDA, CDR2 SQIVND (reference sequence). The CDR3 consists of 16 residues. Trimming stripped 5 bases from V and 2 bases from J, with 18 bases between. The CDR3 sequence is CASSFSPGGGNTEAFF. The CDR3 DNA reads as TGTGCCAGTAGTTTCTCCCCGGGAGGGGGAAACACTGAAGCTTTCTTT.

The J gene is TRBJ2-7, the V gene TRBV30; weak D call: TRBD1 (5 bases). Trimming left V 8 bases short and J 3 bases short, with 17 bases between. Germline V gives CDR1 GTSNPN, CDR2 SVGIG (reference sequence). The CDR3 consists of 13 residues. Written as DNA, the CDR3 is TGTGCCCAGAACGGACAAGGGATCTACGAGCAGTACTTC. Its translation: CAQNGQGIYEQYF.

The chain links TRBV6-5 to TRBJ2-7; D gene unclear. The germline gives CDR1 MNHEY, CDR2 SVGAGI. The CDR3 extends over 14 amino acids. The V end was cut by 2 bases, the J end by 0 bases, with 8 bases between. The DNA for the CDR3 is TGTGCCAGCAGTTACCAACTGAGCTCCTACGAGCAGTACTTC. Its protein is CASSYQLSSYEQYF.

The rearrangement joins TRBV2 to TRBJ2-7; 11 bases line up with TRBD2. J was trimmed by 0 bases and V by 6 bases; bases with no gene match: 13. The CDR3 has 18 residues. Per germline, CDR1 SNHLY and CDR2 FYNNEI. Here the CDR3 reads CASRDGVVAGGPSYEQYF. As DNA, the CDR3 is TGTGCCAGCAGGGATGGGGTGGTAGCGGGAGGGCCCTCCTACGAGCAGTACTTC.

The CDR3 sequence is CASSGGTSGGMTQYF. The CDR3 DNA is TGTGCCAGCAGTGGCGGGACTAGCGGGGGGATGACCCAGTACTTC. The chain employs TRBV27 and TRBJ2-5; 15 nucleotides match TRBD2. Per the germline V gene, CDR1 is MNHEY and CDR2 is SMNVEV (reference sequence). V lost 5 bases, J lost 7 bases, and 5 bases stayed unmatched. The CDR3 contains 15 residues.

J is TRBJ2-1 and V is TRBV4-3; TRBD1 matches at 12 bases. The ends lost 0 bases at V and 8 bases at J; junction bases unmatched: 8. The CDR3 extends over 17 amino acids. Germline V gene sequence: CDR1 LGHNA, CDR2 YSLEER. The DNA for the CDR3 is TGCGCCAGCAGCCAAGAGGGACAGGGGGCGCTCGGAGATGAGCAGTTCTTC. Protein product: CASSQEGQGALGDEQFF.

V and J are TRBV19 and TRBJ1-2; D might be TRBD1 (6 bases). Trimming shortened V by 9 bases and J by 8 bases, and 19 bases separated the two germline ends. This CDR3 has 13 amino acids. From germline, CDR1 is LNHDA and CDR2 SQIVND (reference sequence). The CDR3 here is CASTQGKGRGYTF. The CDR3 DNA sequence: TGTGCCAGCACACAGGGAAAGGGGCGAGGCTACACCTTC.

This clone is medium-sized in the sample. The chain combines TRBV4-1 with TRBJ2-1; TRBD1 matches at 8 bases. Trimming removed 3 bases from V and 7 bases from J; junction bases left unmatched: 2. The CDR3 spans 13 residues. The germline CDR1 and CDR2 sequences are MGHRA and YSYEKL. In DNA, the CDR3 is TGCGCCAGCAGCCACTACAGGGGGAATGAGCAGTTCTTC. Residues: CASSHYRGNEQFF.

The genes are TRBV27 and TRBJ2-7, with 11 bases identical to TRBD1. Germline CDR1 reads MNHEY; CDR2 reads SMNVEV (reference sequence). V was pared by 6 bases and J by 4 bases, with 8 bases of the junction left unmatched. CDR3 length: 15 residues. The CDR3 DNA reads TGTGCCAGCAGCCGGTCCGGGACAGGGGGTTACGAGCAGTACTTC. Protein product: CASSRSGTGGYEQYF.

Here the CDR3 reads CASSLVAGDGVDTQYF. CDR3 in DNA: TGTGCCAGCAGCTTAGTAGCGGGAGATGGAGTAGATACGCAGTATTTT. The rearrangement links TRBV13 to TRBJ2-3; 9 bases align to TRBD2. V lost 1 base to trimming and J lost 5 bases; unmatched junction nucleotides: 7. The germline V gene has CDR1 PRHDT and CDR2 FYEKMQ (reference sequence). CDR3 length: 16 residues. The variable domain in full, with the rest retrieved from reference TRBV13 and TRBJ2-3, is AAGVIQSPRHLIKEKRETATLKCYPIPRHDTVYWYQQGPGQDPQFLISFYEKMQSDKGSIPDRFSAQQFSDYHSELNMSSLELGDSALYFCASSLVAGDGVDTQYFGPGTRLTVL.

The gene calls are TRBV6-5 and TRBJ2-7, with 11 positions matching TRBD1. Per germline, CDR1 MNHEY and CDR2 SVGAGI. CDR3 size: 15 residues. The ends lost 3 bases at V and 5 bases at J; junction bases unmatched: 6. CDR3 nucleotide sequence: TGTGCCAGCAGTTATTCTGGACAGGGGGCTAACGAGCAGTACTTC. Encoded protein: CASSYSGQGANEQYF.

The chain recombines TRBV12-5 with TRBJ2-7; weak D call: TRBD1 (7 bases). Germline loops: CDR1 LGHNT, CDR2 FRNRAP. The V end was cut by 1 base, the J end by 6 bases, with 19 bases between. The CDR3 contains 16 residues. The chain's CDR3 is CASGLDQRRGQSEQYF. The CDR3 DNA follows: TGTGCTAGTGGTTTGGACCAACGGAGGGGGCAAAGCGAGCAGTACTTC.

The chain employs TRBV5-4 and TRBJ2-7; 8 bases are a match to TRBD2. Unmatched junction bases numbered 11, after V lost 2 bases and J lost 7 bases. The CDR3 length is 15 residues. The germline gives CDR1 SGHNT, CDR2 YYREEE (reference sequence). The CDR3 here is CASSFKSAGGNEQYF. The DNA for the CDR3 is TGTGCCAGCAGCTTTAAGTCCGCGGGGGGTAATGAGCAGTACTTC. The full variable domain, with the rest looked up from reference TRBV5-4 and TRBJ2-7, is ETGVTQSPTHLIKTRGQQVTLRCSSQSGHNTVSWYQQALGQGPQFIFQYYREEENGRGNFPPRFSGLQFPNYSSELNVNALELDDSALYLCASSFKSAGGNEQYFGPGTRLTVT.